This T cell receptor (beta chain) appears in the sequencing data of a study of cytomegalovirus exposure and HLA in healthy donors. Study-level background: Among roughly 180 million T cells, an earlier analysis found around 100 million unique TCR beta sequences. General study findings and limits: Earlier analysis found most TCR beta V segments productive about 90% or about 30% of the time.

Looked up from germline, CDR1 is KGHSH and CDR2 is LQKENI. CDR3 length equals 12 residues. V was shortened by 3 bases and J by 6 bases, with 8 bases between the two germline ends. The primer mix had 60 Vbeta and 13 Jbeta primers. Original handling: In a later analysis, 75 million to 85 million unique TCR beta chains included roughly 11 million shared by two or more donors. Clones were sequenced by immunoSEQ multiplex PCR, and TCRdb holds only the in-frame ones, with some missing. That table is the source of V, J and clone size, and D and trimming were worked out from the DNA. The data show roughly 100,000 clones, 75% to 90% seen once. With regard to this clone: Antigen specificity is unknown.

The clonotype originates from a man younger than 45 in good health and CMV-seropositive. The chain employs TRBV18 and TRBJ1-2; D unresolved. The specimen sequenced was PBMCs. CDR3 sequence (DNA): TGTGCCAGCTCACCGGAGAGGGATGGCTACACCTTC. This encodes CASSPERDGYTF.